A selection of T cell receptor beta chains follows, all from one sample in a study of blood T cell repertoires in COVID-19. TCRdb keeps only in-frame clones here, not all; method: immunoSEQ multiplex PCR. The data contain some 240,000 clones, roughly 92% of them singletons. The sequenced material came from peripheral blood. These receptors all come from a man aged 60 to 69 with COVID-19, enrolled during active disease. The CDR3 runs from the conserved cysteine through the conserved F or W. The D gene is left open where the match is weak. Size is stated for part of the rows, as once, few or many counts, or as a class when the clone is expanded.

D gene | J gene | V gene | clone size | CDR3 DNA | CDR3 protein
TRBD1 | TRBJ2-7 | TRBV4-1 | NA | TGCGCCAGCAGCCAAGTGGGACAGGGGGCAGGGGCCTACGAGCAGTACTTC | CASSQVGQGAGAYEQYF
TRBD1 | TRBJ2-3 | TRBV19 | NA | TGTGCCAGTACGGACAGGAGCACAGATACGCAGTATTTT | CASTDRSTDTQYF
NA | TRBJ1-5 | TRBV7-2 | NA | TGTGCCAGCAGCTTTGGGGACACCAATCAGCCCCAGCATTTT | CASSFGDTNQPQHF
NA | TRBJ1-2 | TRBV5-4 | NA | TGTGCCAGCAGCTCGGGACAAGCCAACTATGGCTACACCTTC | CASSSGQANYGYTF
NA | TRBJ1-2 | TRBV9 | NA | TGTGCCAGCAGCGTCGAACAGGGTGATAGGGGCTACACCTTC | CASSVEQGDRGYTF
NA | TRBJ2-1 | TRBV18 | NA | TGTGCCAGCTCATCGACTAGGAATGAGCAGTTCTTC | CASSSTRNEQFF
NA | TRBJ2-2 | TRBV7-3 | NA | TGTGCCAGCAGCGCATACGGGACTCTGGCCGGGGAGCTGTTTTTT | CASSAYGTLAGELFF
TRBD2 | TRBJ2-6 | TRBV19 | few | TGTGCCAGTGCCGGGACTAGATTGGGATACTCTGGGGCCAACGTCCTGACTTTC | CASAGTRLGYSGANVLTF
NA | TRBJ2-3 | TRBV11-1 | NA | TGTGCCAGCAGCTCCCAAGGAACGACAAGCACAGATACGCAGTATTTT | CASSSQGTTSTDTQYF
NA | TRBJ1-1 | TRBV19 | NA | TGTGCCAGTAGAAAGGGGAACGCTTTCTTT | CASRKGNAFF